These 18 T cell receptor beta chains were sequenced from one sample in a study of response to subunit inactivated influenza vaccine. TCRdb independently ran MiXCR on the RT-PCR reads; one entry per CDR3 protein. The sample contains roughly 500,000 distinct CDR3 sequences, approximately 15% of which appear only once. The source material was CD4+ T cells sorted from PBMCs, sampled roughly 24 months after vaccination. The receptor source for this set is a man between 50 and 69 years old who received an inactivated influenza vaccine.

The chain links TRBV3-1 to TRBJ1-5; unclear D gene. The germline CDR1 and CDR2 sequences are LGHDT and YNNKEL (reference sequence). The CDR3 consists of 13 residues. V was clipped by 1 base and J by 6 bases, with 7 bases between them. The CDR3 loop reads CASSQGAIQPQHF. Written as DNA, the CDR3 is TGTGCCAGCAGCCAAGGGGCCATTCAGCCCCAGCATTTT.

The chain carries TRBV20-1 and TRBJ1-4; 7 nucleotides agree with TRBD1. The CDR3 totals 16 residues. The V and J ends lost 0 bases and 1 base, in that order; junction bases with no gene match: 5. Germline-derived CDR1 and CDR2 are DFQATT and SNEGSKA (reference sequence). In DNA, the CDR3 is TGCAGTGCTAGAGAGGGACAGCTCCTAACTAATGAAAAACTGTTTTTT. Its protein product is CSAREGQLLTNEKLFF.

This clonotype was recorded only once. The genes are TRBV6-5 and TRBJ2-3; maybe TRBD2 (5 bases). Germline lookup yields CDR1 MNHEY and CDR2 SVGAGI. The CDR3 consists of 14 residues. The germline V and J ends were trimmed by 2 bases and 0 bases, with 6 bases remaining between them. The DNA for the CDR3 is TGTGCCAGCAGTTACACGGGAAGCACAGATACGCAGTATTTT. It yields the protein CASSYTGSTDTQYF.

This chain uses TRBV12-3 or TRBV12-4 with TRBJ2-5; 10 bases match TRBD1. The CDR3 is 15 residues long. V lost 2 bases, J lost 5 bases, and 5 bases stayed unmatched. CDR3 protein: CASSLRTGGEETQYF. The CDR3, as DNA: TGTGCCAGCAGTTTACGGACAGGGGGGGAGGAGACCCAGTACTTC.

This clonotype occurred many times. V and J are TRBV6-5 and TRBJ1-6; D unresolved. The CDR3 covers 13 residues. Deletions cut 0 bases from V and 7 bases from J, with 4 bases between. From germline, CDR1 is MNHEY and CDR2 SVGAGI. The CDR3 coding sequence is TGTGCCAGCAGTTACTCGACGAATTCACCCCTCCACTTT. It codes for CASSYSTNSPLHF.

The J gene is TRBJ2-5, the V gene TRBV29-1; 9 nucleotides match TRBD1. The trim removed 6 bases at V and 6 bases at J, leaving 11 bases unmatched. Germline V gene lookup returns CDR1 SQVTM and CDR2 ANQGSEA. This CDR3 region has 14 residues. Here the CDR3 reads CSVDRGVLGKTQYF. CDR3 nucleotides: TGCAGCGTGGACAGGGGCGTCCTTGGAAAGACCCAGTACTTC.

V is TRBV20-1 and J is TRBJ2-5; 8 nucleotides agree with TRBD1. Trimming took 6 bases from V and 5 from J; bases not matched to a gene: 8. Germline values: CDR1 DFQATT, CDR2 SNEGSKA (reference sequence). This CDR3 is built from 13 residues. The CDR3 DNA sequence: TGCAGTGCAATACAGGGGGAAGGGGAGACCCAGTACTTC. Its protein is CSAIQGEGETQYF.

The chain recombines TRBV10-3 with TRBJ2-1; no firm D call. V was cut by 6 bases and J by 7 bases, with 7 bases left in between. CDR3 size: 11 residues. CDR1 is ENHRY, CDR2 SYGVKD, per germline. DNA for the CDR3: TGTGCCATCAGGGGCCCAAATGAGCAGTTCTTC. It is translated as CAIRGPNEQFF.

The table lists this clonotype with a few counts. The chain recombines TRBV7-9 with TRBJ2-7; D assignment may be TRBD1 or TRBD2 (5 bases each). Germline CDR1 is SEHNR and CDR2 is FQNEAQ (reference sequence). The CDR3 has 15 residues. Trimming left V 1 base short and J 1 base short, with 11 bases between. CDR3 in amino acids: CASSLEVGASYEQYF. CDR3 bases: TGTGCCAGCAGCTTAGAGGTCGGGGCATCCTACGAGCAGTACTTC. The variable domain in full, with the rest retrieved from reference TRBV7-9 and TRBJ2-7, is DTGVSQNPRHKITKRGQNVTFRCDPISEHNRLYWYRQTLGQGPEFLTYFQNEAQLEKSRLLSDRFSAERPKGSFSTLEIQRTEQGDSAMYLCASSLEVGASYEQYFGPGTRLTVT.

The V gene is TRBV11-2, the J gene TRBJ2-7; 7 bases line up with TRBD2. V dropped 0 bases and J dropped 0; count of bases not matched to a gene: 8. There are 17 residues in the CDR3. The germline gives CDR1 SGHAT, CDR2 FQNNGV. CDR3 sequence (DNA): TGTGCCAGCAGCTTAGATCTTGGGAGGGCCAGCTCCTACGAGCAGTACTTC. Encoded protein: CASSLDLGRASSYEQYF. The entire variable domain, with the rest obtained from reference TRBV11-2 and TRBJ2-7, is as follows: EAGVAQSPRYKIIEKRQSVAFWCNPISGHATLYWYQQILGQGPKLLIQFQNNGVVDDSQLPKDRFSAERLKGVDSTLKIQPAKLEDSAVYLCASSLDLGRASSYEQYFGPGTRLTVT.

The chain links TRBV28 to TRBJ2-7; TRBD2 might be the D (5 bases). Trimming left V 1 base short and J 3 bases short, with 10 bases between. The CDR3 contains 14 residues. Germline V CDR1 and CDR2: MDHEN, SYDVKM. DNA for the CDR3: TGTGCCAGCAGTTTATCCGTCGGGGACTACGAGCAGTACTTC. Its translation: CASSLSVGDYEQYF.

V and J are TRBV6-1 and TRBJ2-5; D perhaps matches TRBD2 (6 bases). V was pared by 10 bases and J by 3 bases, with 21 bases between. Germline CDR1 and CDR2: MNHNS and SASEGT. The CDR3 loop spans 15 amino acids. CDR3 amino acids: CATAVVGLDEETQYF. CDR3 bases: TGTGCCACTGCGGTCGTGGGACTCGACGAAGAGACCCAGTACTTC.

The chain uses TRBV20-1 and TRBJ2-5; no reliable D call. Trimming left V 6 bases short and J 5 bases short, with 19 bases between. Germline-derived CDR1 and CDR2 are DFQATT and SNEGSKA (reference sequence). The CDR3 runs 14 residues. CDR3 loop: CSAVDRLRRETQYF. CDR3 coding DNA: TGCAGTGCAGTGGACCGTCTCAGAAGGGAGACCCAGTACTTC.

This clonotype was picked up a small number of times. The chain's CDR3 is CASSVEGRGNTIYF. The CDR3 nucleotides read TGCGCCAGCAGCGTTGAGGGGCGGGGAAACACCATATATTTT. The V gene is TRBV5-1, the J gene TRBJ1-3; TRBD1 is a possible D gene (5 bases). Germline V CDR1 and CDR2: SGHRS, YFSETQ. The CDR3 consists of 14 residues. V dropped 4 bases and J dropped 4 bases, with 12 bases sitting between them.

J is TRBJ1-2 and V is TRBV6-1, with TRBD1 matching over 9 bases. The germline CDR1 and CDR2 sequences are MNHNS and SASEGT. After removal of 2 bases from V and 4 bases from J, the junction contained 5 bases not matched to a gene. The CDR3 is 15 amino acids. The CDR3 DNA sequence: TGTGCCAGCAGTGAACCAGACAGGGGGAGCTATGGCTACACCTTC. It specifies CASSEPDRGSYGYTF.

This clonotype has just a few counts. The gene calls are TRBV12-3 or TRBV12-4 and TRBJ1-6; no clear D gene. V was shortened by 1 base and J by 0 bases, with 4 bases between the two germline ends. This CDR3 is 15 amino acids long. This CDR3 reads CASSLGVSYNSPLHF. The CDR3 coding sequence is TGTGCCAGCAGTTTAGGGGTCTCCTATAATTCACCCCTCCACTTT.

The chain links TRBV2 to TRBJ2-3; 7 positions agree with TRBD2. CDR1 SNHLY and CDR2 FYNNEI come from the germline V gene. The CDR3 is made up of 16 amino acids. V lost 5 bases and J lost 1; bases outside the gene matches: 9. The CDR3 bases are TGTGCCAGCAGTCGGGGACTACTCGGAGGCACAGATACGCAGTATTTT. It encodes CASSRGLLGGTDTQYF.

This clonotype was seen just once. At one boundary the junction diverges from the germline segment, which might be a read error. The chain uses TRBV20-1 and TRBJ2-3, with 7 bases fitting TRBD1. There are 14 residues in the CDR3. Germline V gives CDR1 DFQATT, CDR2 SNEGSKA (reference sequence). The CDR3 reads CSTRATGAGDTQYF. The CDR3, as DNA: TGCAGTACTAGAGCCACAGGGGCTGGAGATACGCAGTATTTT.